In this sample, the clone carrying this T cell receptor (beta chain) turned up once. This entry is derived from a study of blood T cell repertoires in COVID-19. As for the study in general: The origin of the acute and convalescent COVID-19 samples was the United States, Italy and Spain.

Original processing methods: Reference gene primer amplification gave nucleated cell count estimates. Here immunoSEQ multiplex PCR was the method, and the copy in TCRdb shows in-frame clones only, minus some. The V and J calls and clone size are taken from that table; D and trimming were inferred from the DNA. The data contain about 180,000 clones, about four fifths of them singletons. The TCR originated in a woman in her 70s with acute or convalescent COVID-19. The material sequenced was peripheral blood.

The CDR3 region is CASSQDRTGGTTDTQYF. DNA of the CDR3: TGCGCCAGCAGCCAAGATCGAACAGGGGGCACTACAGATACGCAGTATTTT. The V and J genes are TRBV4-1 and TRBJ2-3, with TRBD1 identical over 9 bases. After removal of 0 bases from V and 3 bases from J, the junction contained 7 bases not matched to a gene. Per germline, CDR1 MGHRA and CDR2 YSYEKL. CDR3 size: 17 residues.